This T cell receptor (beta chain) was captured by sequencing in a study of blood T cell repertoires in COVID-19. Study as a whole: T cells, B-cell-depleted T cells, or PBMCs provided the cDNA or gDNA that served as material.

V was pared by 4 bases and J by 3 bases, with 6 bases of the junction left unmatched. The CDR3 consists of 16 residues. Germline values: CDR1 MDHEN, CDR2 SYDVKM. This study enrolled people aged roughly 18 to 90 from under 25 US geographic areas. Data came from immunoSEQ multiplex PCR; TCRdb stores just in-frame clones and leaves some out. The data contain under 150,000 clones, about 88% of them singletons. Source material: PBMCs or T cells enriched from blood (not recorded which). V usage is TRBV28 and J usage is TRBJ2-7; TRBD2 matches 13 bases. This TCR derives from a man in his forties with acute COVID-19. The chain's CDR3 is CASSSPGTSGNYEQYF. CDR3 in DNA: TGTGCCAGCAGTTCCCCAGGGACTAGCGGGAACTACGAGCAGTACTTC.